The next 4 T cell receptor beta chains were all read from a single sample in a study of blood T cell repertoires in COVID-19. Sequencing was performed with immunoSEQ multiplex PCR; in TCRdb, only in-frame clones are kept and a portion is missing. In the table there are under 200,000 clones, approximately 85% of which are singletons. The sequenced material came from peripheral blood. Receptor source: a woman of 80 years or more with COVID-19, enrolled during active disease.

This clone has a single count. The chain is built from TRBV3-1 (or the pseudogene TRBV3-2) and TRBJ1-5, with 8 bases identical to TRBD1. CDR1 is LGHDT and CDR2 is YNNKEL in the germline V gene (reference sequence). This CDR3 is 20 amino acids long. V shed 0 bases, J shed 3 bases, and the junction held 16 bases outside the gene matches. Written as DNA, the CDR3 is TGTGCCAGCAGCCAAGAGCCCAGGACAGGGCCCCACCTATACAATCAGCCCCAGCATTTT. This gives the protein CASSQEPRTGPHLYNQPQHF.

The chain joins TRBV10-3 to TRBJ2-7; D might be TRBD2 (5 bases). The CDR3 runs to 14 residues. V was clipped by 6 bases and J by 2 bases, with 14 bases between them. In germline, CDR1 is ENHRY, CDR2 SYGVKD. CDR3: CAIREEALPYEQYF. CDR3 coding DNA: TGTGCCATCAGGGAGGAGGCTCTTCCCTACGAGCAGTACTTC.

The chain links TRBV3-1 (or the pseudogene TRBV3-2) to TRBJ1-3, with TRBD1 matching over 9 bases. The length of the CDR3 is 17 residues. Germline lookup yields CDR1 LGHDT and CDR2 YNNKEL (reference sequence). V lost 2 bases to trimming and J lost 1 base; unmatched junction nucleotides: 6. The CDR3 nucleotides are TGTGCCAGCAGCCAACACAGGGGGCATTCTTCTGGAAACACCATATATTTT. Amino acids: CASSQHRGHSSGNTIYF.

The rearrangement joins TRBV2 to TRBJ2-5; 7 positions match TRBD1. V lost 8 bases to trimming and J lost 5 bases; unmatched junction nucleotides: 8. Germline values: CDR1 SNHLY, CDR2 FYNNEI. There are 13 residues in the CDR3. CDR3 nucleotides: TGTGCCAGCCTCACAGGGGCCCTGGAGACCCAGTACTTC. It encodes CASLTGALETQYF.